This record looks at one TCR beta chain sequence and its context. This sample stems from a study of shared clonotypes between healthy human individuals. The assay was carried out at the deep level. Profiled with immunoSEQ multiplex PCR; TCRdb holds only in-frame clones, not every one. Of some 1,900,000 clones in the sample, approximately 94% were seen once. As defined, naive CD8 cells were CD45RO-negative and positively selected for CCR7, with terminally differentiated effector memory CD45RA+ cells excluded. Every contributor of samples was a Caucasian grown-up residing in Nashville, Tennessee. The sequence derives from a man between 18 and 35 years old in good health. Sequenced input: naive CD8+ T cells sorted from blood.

CDR3 nucleotide sequence: TGTGCCAGCAGTGACGTACTAGCGGGATTGGATGAGCAGTTCTTC. Amino acids: CASSDVLAGLDEQFF. The gene calls are TRBV6-4 and TRBJ2-1; TRBD2 agrees at 10 bases. The CDR3 contains 15 residues. V gave up 2 bases and J gave up 8 bases; unmatched junction bases: 6. The germline V gene has CDR1 MRHNA and CDR2 SNTAGT.